The clone carrying this T cell receptor (beta chain) was counted between two and nine times. The target antigen is unknown. This record comes from a study of early T cells in non-severe SARS-CoV-2 infection. The wider study: Bulk RNA taken from unsorted whole blood was sequenced, leaving chains unpaired.

Individual cDNA molecules carried attached unique molecular identifiers. A single record per CDR3 protein comes from TCRdb applying MiXCR to the 5' RACE reads. The table includes under 85,000 distinct CDR3 sequences, about 14% detected once. Germline CDR1 is LGHNA and CDR2 is YNFKEQ. The V end lost 5 bases, the J end lost 8 bases, and 13 bases lay between the germline ends. The length of the CDR3 is 13 residues. Study-level results: Comparison of clonotypes with VDJdb favored anti-spike CD8 responses while missing private and CD4 specificities.

The sequence derives from an adult who was a healthcare worker with PCR-confirmed SARS-CoV-2 infection or an uninfected control (not recorded which). J is TRBJ2-4 and V is TRBV4-2; a possible D gene is TRBD1 (5 bases). The input for sequencing was whole blood, taken at baseline. In DNA, the CDR3 is TGTGCCAGCAGCGAGGACATTAGGGACATTCAGTACTTC. Protein sequence: CASSEDIRDIQYF.